Shown below are 7 T cell receptor beta chains from a single sample sequenced in a study of T cells after yellow fever vaccination. TCRdb redid the calling of the 5' RACE reads with MiXCR, one entry per CDR3 protein. The sample comprises about 350,000 distinct CDR3 sequences, roughly 4.3% of which are singletons, and about 26% rests with the top ten. This specimen consisted of PBMCs, obtained 5 days after the yellow fever booster vaccination. The receptors were gathered from a man in his late teens or twenties who received the YFV17D yellow fever vaccine.

This clonotype was detected many times. The genes are TRBV11-2 and TRBJ1-5; D is undetermined. Germline V CDR1 and CDR2: SGHAT, FQNNGV. The CDR3 is made up of 13 amino acids. V dropped 5 bases and J dropped 3 bases, with 8 bases sitting between them. The CDR3, as DNA: TGTGCCAGCAGCCAAGACTTCAATCAGCCCCAGCATTTT. Translation gives CASSQDFNQPQHF. The variable domain in full, with the rest retrieved from reference TRBV11-2 and TRBJ1-5, is EAGVAQSPRYKIIEKRQSVAFWCNPISGHATLYWYQQILGQGPKLLIQFQNNGVVDDSQLPKDRFSAERLKGVDSTLKIQPAKLEDSAVYLCASSQDFNQPQHFGDGTRLSIL.

This clonotype has a count of ten or more. The chain is built from TRBV6-5 and TRBJ1-5, with a weak D call TRBD1 (6 bases). Between the trimmed V and J ends, which lost 5 bases and 5 bases, there was a span of 16 bases. The CDR3 consists of 15 residues. Germline V gene sequence: CDR1 MNHEY, CDR2 SVGAGI. CDR3 protein: CASSRQALGDQPQHF. In DNA, the CDR3 is TGTGCCAGCAGTCGACAGGCGCTCGGCGATCAGCCCCAGCATTTT.

Details on this clonotype: The junction does not match germline at one end; this may be a read error. The chain employs TRBV29-1 and TRBJ2-5; D is possibly TRBD1 (5 bases). The CDR3 spans 12 residues. CDR1 and CDR2 (germline): SQVTM, ANQGSEA. DNA for the CDR3: TGCAGCGTTGTGGCAGGGTTTGAGACCCAGTGCTTC. Translated: CSVVAGFETQCF.

This clonotype was seen more than once but under ten times. This rearrangement joins TRBV5-1 to TRBJ1-1, with TRBD1 matching 9 bases. V lost 4 bases, J lost 5 bases, and 6 bases stayed unmatched. Germline CDR1 is SGHRS and CDR2 is YFSETQ. The CDR3 covers 14 residues. The CDR3 region is CASSTGQGWTEAFF. Here the CDR3 DNA reads TGCGCCAGCAGCACCGGACAGGGGTGGACTGAAGCTTTCTTT.

The chain has TRBV7-9 and TRBJ2-6; D uncertain. Germline-derived CDR1 and CDR2 are SEHNR and FQNEAQ (reference sequence). V gave up 6 bases and J gave up 0 bases, with 6 bases separating them. CDR3 length: 14 residues. Here the CDR3 reads CASSVFSGANVLTF. The DNA of the CDR3 is TGTGCCAGCAGTGTTTTCTCTGGGGCCAACGTCCTGACTTTC.

This clonotype was seen a few times. This chain links TRBV7-9 with TRBJ2-3; 11 bases are shared with TRBD2. With 3 bases clipped from V and 3 bases from J, the junction kept 5 bases outside the gene matches. CDR3 size: 16 residues. CDR1 SEHNR and CDR2 FQNEAQ come from the germline V gene (reference sequence). CDR3 region: CASSFPTSGGTDTQYF. The CDR3 region has the DNA TGTGCCAGCAGCTTCCCTACTAGCGGGGGAACAGATACGCAGTATTTT. Variable domain in full (rest from reference TRBV7-9 and TRBJ2-3): DTGVSQNPRHKITKRGQNVTFRCDPISEHNRLYWYRQTLGQGPEFLTYFQNEAQLEKSRLLSDRFSAERPKGSFSTLEIQRTEQGDSAMYLCASSFPTSGGTDTQYFGPGTRLTVL.

The genes are TRBV6-5 and TRBJ2-1; D uncertain. The CDR3 is 12 amino acids. CDR1 is MNHEY and CDR2 is SVGAGI in the germline V gene. V lost 2 bases to trimming and J lost 12 bases, with 11 bases between them. The CDR3 nucleotides read TGTGCCAGCAGTTACCTGTCCCTGGGGCAGTTCTTC. Its protein product is CASSYLSLGQFF.